This is a list of T cell receptor beta chains from one sample in a study of patients and donors after allogeneic stem cell transplantation. MiXCR was run by TCRdb on the RT-PCR reads, yielding one entry per CDR3 protein. The sample consists of fewer than 250,000 distinct CDR3 sequences, approximately 14% of them appearing once. Sequencing was performed on blood, either unsorted or a sorted T cell fraction (not recorded which). Source of these receptors: a human donor who was either an allogeneic HSCT recipient or a stem cell or donor lymphocyte infusion donor (not recorded which). It is not recorded whose cells these are; they may come from a transplant donor. Each CDR3 is given with its conserved first and last residue. D genes are given only for firm matches. Not every row has a clone size; where given, it reads once, few, many or a size class.

TRBV10-3	-	many	TRBJ1-1	CAISADSEAFF	TGTGCCATCAGTGCGGACAGTGAAGCTTTCTTT
TRBV20-1	-	-	TRBJ2-1	CSARDFETQQFF	TGCAGTGCTAGAGATTTTGAGACTCAGCAGTTCTTC
TRBV27	TRBD1	many	TRBJ1-2	CASSFARGREYGYTF	TGTGCCAGCAGTTTCGCCAGGGGGCGGGAATATGGCTACACCTTC
TRBV30	-	-	TRBJ2-7	CAWGRQDSYEQYF	TGTGCCTGGGGACGACAGGATTCCTACGAGCAGTACTTC
TRBV7-2	-	-	TRBJ2-7	CASSVGRGGPYEQYF	TGTGCCAGCAGCGTTGGCAGGGGTGGGCCCTACGAGCAGTACTTC
TRBV2	TRBD1	-	TRBJ1-2	CASSFRTGDGYTF	TGTGCCAGCAGTTTCAGGACAGGGGATGGCTACACCTTC
TRBV10-3	TRBD1	few	TRBJ2-1	CAIRSTGARYNEQFF	TGTGCCATCAGATCGACAGGGGCCCGCTACAATGAGCAGTTCTTC
TRBV28	-	few	TRBJ1-2	CASSGEVRGYTF	TGTGCCAGCAGTGGCGAGGTGCGGGGCTACACCTTC
TRBV5-4	TRBD1	-	TRBJ2-7	CASSRQGVSYEQYF	TGTGCCAGCAGCAGACAGGGCGTATCCTACGAGCAGTACTTC
TRBV9	-	-	TRBJ1-1	CASSVGAPRAEAFF	TGTGCCAGCAGCGTAGGGGCCCCTCGCGCTGAAGCTTTCTTT
TRBV6-1	TRBD1	many	TRBJ1-1	CASNDRGNTEAFF	TGTGCCAGCAACGACAGGGGGAACACTGAAGCTTTCTTT
TRBV30	-	few	TRBJ2-3	CAWSWGSSTDTQYF	TGTGCCTGGAGTTGGGGGTCTAGCACAGATACGCAGTATTTT
TRBV7-2	-	-	TRBJ2-7	CASSRYYEQYF	TGTGCCAGCAGCCGATACTACGAGCAGTACTTC
TRBV19	TRBD1	few	TRBJ1-2	CASSIPGQGTTNYGYTF	TGTGCCAGTAGTATCCCTGGACAGGGAACGACTAACTATGGCTACACCTTC
TRBV20-1	-	many	TRBJ2-1	CSARLPRNYNEQFF	TGCAGTGCTAGATTACCCAGGAACTACAATGAGCAGTTCTTC
TRBV4-2	-	few	TRBJ2-5	CASSQDGGYQETQYF	TGTGCCAGCAGCCAAGATGGGGGTTACCAAGAGACCCAGTACTTC
TRBV4-1	TRBD2	many	TRBJ2-3	CASSQDPGAGGRTDTQYF	TGCGCCAGCAGCCAAGATCCGGGAGCGGGGGGGCGCACAGATACGCAGTATTTT
TRBV12-3/TRBV12-4	TRBD1	many	TRBJ1-2	CASSFTLQGAGGYTF	TGTGCCAGCAGTTTTACCCTGCAGGGGGCAGGCGGCTACACCTTC
TRBV12-3/TRBV12-4	TRBD2	-	TRBJ2-1	CASSQSGGVGFF	TGTGCCAGCAGTCAGAGCGGGGGGGTGGGTTTCTTC
TRBV5-1	-	-	TRBJ1-3	CASSSASGGNTIYF	TGCGCCAGCAGCTCGGCCTCGGGAGGAAACACCATATATTTT
TRBV20-1	-	-	TRBJ2-4	CSAPKGQLLKNIQYF	TGCAGTGCCCCCAAAGGACAGCTTCTCAAAAACATTCAGTACTTC
TRBV9	-	many	TRBJ1-4	CASSVNPKGANEKLFF	TGTGCCAGCAGCGTAAATCCCAAGGGGGCTAATGAAAAACTGTTTTTT
TRBV21-1	-	few	TRBJ1-1	CASSKESRSNTEAFF	TGTGCCAGCAGCAAAGAGAGCAGGTCGAACACTGAAGCTTTCTTT
TRBV30	-	few	TRBJ1-1	CAWESGREAFF	TGTGCCTGGGAAAGTGGTCGGGAAGCTTTCTTT
TRBV12-3/TRBV12-4	-	many	TRBJ2-1	CASSFMAGMYNEQFF	TGTGCCAGCAGTTTTATGGCGGGGATGTACAATGAGCAGTTCTTC
TRBV27	-	-	TRBJ2-1	CASSSPRALVHNEQFF	TGTGCCAGCAGTTCTCCCCGGGCATTGGTCCACAATGAGCAGTTCTTC
TRBV5-4	-	many	TRBJ2-3	CASSFPADTQYF	TGTGCCAGCAGCTTTCCGGCAGATACGCAGTATTTT
TRBV12-3/TRBV12-4	TRBD2	many	TRBJ2-1	CASSLDRAGGGNEQFF	TGTGCCAGCAGTTTAGATCGAGCGGGGGGCGGTAATGAGCAGTTCTTC
TRBV7-2	-	few	TRBJ2-4	CASSLEGHPQGIQYF	TGTGCCAGCAGCTTAGAGGGTCATCCCCAAGGCATTCAGTACTTC
TRBV5-1	TRBD2	medium-sized	TRBJ2-2	CASSRTSGVDTGELFF	TGCGCCAGCAGCCGCACTAGCGGGGTCGACACCGGGGAGCTGTTTTTT
TRBV5-1	TRBD1	few	TRBJ2-7	CASSIGTGVLYEQYF	TGCGCCAGCAGCATAGGGACAGGGGTTTTGTACGAGCAGTACTTC
TRBV5-4	-	-	TRBJ1-2	CASSMDGGANYGYTF	TGTGCCAGCAGCATGGACGGCGGAGCTAACTATGGCTACACCTTC
TRBV2	TRBD2	many	TRBJ2-1	CASSTGGGVNEQFF	TGTGCCAGCAGTACGGGAGGAGGGGTCAATGAGCAGTTCTTC
TRBV25-1	TRBD2	few	TRBJ2-1	CASRKSGTSGSTPHEQFF	TGTGCCAGCAGGAAGAGCGGGACTAGCGGATCAACACCCCATGAGCAGTTCTTC
TRBV5-1	-	many	TRBJ1-1	CASSLASQAPEAFF	TGCGCCAGCAGCTTGGCCTCACAGGCCCCTGAAGCTTTCTTT
TRBV20-1	-	-	TRBJ1-5	CSARDPAGFVQPQHF	TGCAGTGCTAGAGATCCGGCAGGGTTTGTTCAGCCCCAGCATTTT
TRBV20-1	-	many	TRBJ1-1	CSASNPRGITEAFF	TGCAGTGCTTCCAATCCCCGGGGTATCACTGAAGCTTTCTTT
TRBV20-1	TRBD2	-	TRBJ2-3	CSARLAGADTQYF	TGCAGTGCTAGACTAGCGGGCGCAGATACGCAGTATTTT
TRBV7-2	-	-	TRBJ2-2	CASSFKAGERTGELFF	TGTGCCAGCAGCTTTAAGGCGGGCGAAAGGACCGGGGAGCTGTTTTTT
TRBV4-2	TRBD2	few	TRBJ2-5	CASSPYWKVAGELGETQYF	TGTGCCAGCAGCCCCTACTGGAAGGTAGCGGGGGAACTCGGGGAGACCCAGTACTTC
TRBV9	-	many	TRBJ1-5	CASIQGRGNQPQHF	TGTGCCAGCATCCAGGGGAGAGGCAATCAGCCCCAGCATTTT
TRBV18	TRBD2	many	TRBJ2-3	CASSPSWEGATDTQYF	TGTGCCAGCTCACCCTCCTGGGAGGGCGCAACAGATACGCAGTATTTT
TRBV25-1	TRBD2	few	TRBJ2-1	CASRKTSGVYNEQFF	TGTGCCAGCAGAAAGACTAGCGGAGTCTACAATGAGCAGTTCTTC
TRBV20-1	TRBD1	many	TRBJ1-6	CSARPGTAYNSPLHF	TGCAGTGCTAGACCCGGGACAGCATATAATTCACCCCTCCACTTT
TRBV7-2	-	-	TRBJ2-1	CASSFRTWGSSYNEQFF	TGTGCCAGCAGCTTCCGCACTTGGGGGAGCTCCTACAATGAGCAGTTCTTC
TRBV12-5	TRBD2	many	TRBJ2-3	CASGPSGTITDTQYF	TGTGCTAGTGGTCCCTCCGGGACTATCACAGATACGCAGTATTTT
TRBV5-6	-	few	TRBJ1-6	CASSLVGNSPLHF	TGTGCCAGCAGCTTGGTTGGAAATTCACCCCTCCACTTT
TRBV11-2	-	-	TRBJ2-1	CASRNLVNHNEQFF	TGTGCCAGCAGAAACTTAGTAAATCACAATGAGCAGTTCTTC
TRBV20-1	TRBD2	-	TRBJ2-1	CSAIPGTSASSYNEQFF	TGCAGTGCTATCCCCGGGACTAGCGCTAGCTCCTACAATGAGCAGTTCTTC
TRBV7-2	-	-	TRBJ1-1	CASSEVLEAFF	TGTGCCAGCAGCGAAGTCCTTGAAGCTTTCTTT
TRBV20-1	-	-	TRBJ1-2	CSAVLPGYGYTF	TGCAGTGCTGTCCTCCCGGGTTATGGCTACACCTTC
TRBV20-1	-	-	TRBJ2-5	CSANPVSALQETQYF	TGCAGTGCTAACCCAGTTAGCGCCCTTCAAGAGACCCAGTACTTC
TRBV10-3	-	many	TRBJ1-5	CAISESGQGLSNQPQHF	TGTGCCATCAGTGAGTCGGGGCAGGGTCTAAGCAATCAGCCCCAGCATTTT
TRBV29-1	TRBD2	many	TRBJ2-7	CSVVGTSALEQYF	TGCAGCGTTGTCGGGACTAGCGCTCTCGAGCAGTACTTC
TRBV5-1	-	medium-sized	TRBJ2-5	CASSLGGLATQETQYF	TGCGCCAGCAGCTTGGGGGGTCTAGCTACCCAAGAGACCCAGTACTTC
TRBV18	TRBD1	few	TRBJ2-3	CASSQRQGMGTDTQYF	TGTGCCAGCTCACAAAGACAGGGGATGGGCACAGATACGCAGTATTTT
TRBV29-1	-	few	TRBJ1-2	CSGWAGPGYTF	TGCAGCGGATGGGCAGGGCCTGGCTACACCTTC
TRBV7-2	-	-	TRBJ2-2	CASSRKTGGELFF	TGTGCCAGCAGCCGTAAAACGGGCGGGGAGCTGTTTTTT